These 13 T cell receptor beta chains originate from one sample sequenced in a study of blood T cell repertoires in COVID-19. The table came from immunoSEQ multiplex PCR; TCRdb's copy has only in-frame clones and leaves some out. The table includes approximately 74,000 clones, 88% detected once. The sequenced sample was peripheral blood. Receptors originate from an elderly woman with active or convalescent COVID-19.

The CDR3 DNA is TGTGCCAGCAGCTCCCGGAGCGGGGGAATTTACGAGCAGTACTTC. Its protein is CASSSRSGGIYEQYF. J is TRBJ2-7 and V is TRBV11-2; 8 bases agree with TRBD2. The V gene end was trimmed by 4 bases and the J gene end by 4 bases; junction bases not matched to a gene: 9. This CDR3 comprises 15 residues. In germline, CDR1 is SGHAT, CDR2 FQNNGV.

The chain combines TRBV5-1 with TRBJ2-1; a weak D match, TRBD1 (6 bases). The V end lost 4 bases, the J end lost 1 base, and 12 bases lay between the germline ends. The CDR3 length is 15 residues. Germline V gene data show CDR1 as SGHRS and CDR2 as YFSETQ. In DNA, the CDR3 is TGCGCCAGCAGCACACAGGGTCCATCCTACAATGAGCAGTTCTTC. It codes for CASSTQGPSYNEQFF.

The V and J genes are TRBV9 and TRBJ2-3; D perhaps matches TRBD2 (5 bases). Germline V gene lookup returns CDR1 SGDLS and CDR2 YYNGEE. The V gene lost 0 bases and the J gene lost 0 bases, with 11 bases spanning the gap. The CDR3 spans 16 residues. This CDR3 is CASSVDGVLSTDTQYF. The CDR3 DNA sequence: TGTGCCAGCAGCGTAGACGGGGTCCTGAGCACAGATACGCAGTATTTT.

V and J are TRBV5-4 and TRBJ2-7; 7 bases align to TRBD2. The V gene's germline CDR1 is SGHNT and CDR2 YYREEE (reference sequence). The V gene end was trimmed by 1 base and the J gene end by 6 bases; junction bases not matched to a gene: 7. There are 14 residues in the CDR3. CDR3 nucleotides: TGTGCCAGCAGCTTGACGGGGGGAAATGGCGAGCAGTACTTC. Encoded protein: CASSLTGGNGEQYF.

The chain joins TRBV11-3 to TRBJ1-6; D not certain. Trimming took 1 base from V and 6 from J, leaving 10 bases between them. Looked up from germline, CDR1 is SGHNT and CDR2 is YENEEA. The CDR3 runs to 15 residues. DNA for the CDR3: TGTGCCAGCAGCTTAGGAGGTTTCGGTAATTCACCCCTCCACTTT. This codes for CASSLGGFGNSPLHF.

This clone has a single count. The genes are TRBV5-1 and TRBJ1-2, with D tentatively TRBD1 (6 bases). Germline V gives CDR1 SGHRS, CDR2 YFSETQ. V lost 1 base and J 3 bases, leaving 13 bases between the germline ends. This CDR3 region has 15 residues. The CDR3, as DNA: TGCGCCAGCAGCTTGAGGGGGGGCCTAGACTATGGCTACACCTTC. Translated, it gives CASSLRGGLDYGYTF.

V and J are TRBV12-3 or TRBV12-4 and TRBJ2-3, with unresolved D. This CDR3 is built from 12 residues. Trimming pared 2 bases from V and 7 bases from J, leaving 7 bases between. CDR3 nucleotide sequence: TGTGCCAGCAGTTTAACCGAGAATACGCAGTATTTT. It specifies CASSLTENTQYF.

The chain has TRBV6-4 and TRBJ2-3; 9 nucleotides line up with TRBD2. Germline values: CDR1 MRHNA, CDR2 SNTAGT. CDR3 length equals 15 residues. V shed 5 bases and J 3 bases; nucleotides not matched to a gene: 6. CDR3 sequence reads: CASSISGSGTDTQYF. The CDR3 DNA is TGTGCCAGCAGTATTAGCGGGAGTGGAACAGATACGCAGTATTTT.

This chain uses TRBV24-1 with TRBJ2-1, with 9 bases matching TRBD1. CDR1 is KGHDR, CDR2 SFDVKD, per germline. V dropped 1 base and J dropped 7; count of bases not matched to a gene: 4. The CDR3 spans 15 residues. The CDR3 spells CATSDFGQGKNEQFF. In nucleotides, the CDR3 is TGTGCCACCAGTGATTTTGGACAGGGGAAGAATGAGCAGTTCTTC.

The chain uses TRBV3-1 (or the pseudogene TRBV3-2) and TRBJ2-5; TRBD1 matches 9 bases. Losses at the gene ends were 4 bases for V and 6 bases for J; bases not matched to a gene: 18. The CDR3 covers 18 residues. CDR1 and CDR2 from the germline V gene are LGHDT and YNNKEL (reference sequence). DNA of the CDR3: TGTGCCAGCAGCCCTAGCCCCCCAAGGACAGGGGCGGTTCAGACCCAGTACTTC. Its translation: CASSPSPPRTGAVQTQYF.

The J gene is TRBJ2-1, the V gene TRBV18, with 14 nucleotides matching TRBD2. The CDR3 sequence is 15 residues long. J lost 8 bases, V lost 3 bases, and 3 bases had no gene match. Germline lookup yields CDR1 KGHSH and CDR2 LQKENI. CDR3 protein: CASSPTSGGGHEQFF. The CDR3 coding sequence is TGTGCCAGCTCACCGACTAGCGGGGGGGGTCATGAGCAGTTCTTC.

V is TRBV7-6 and J is TRBJ2-7, with 8 bases matching TRBD1. The CDR3 length is 15 residues. The ends lost 1 base at V and 4 bases at J; junction bases unmatched: 6. Germline V gene lookup returns CDR1 SGHVS and CDR2 FNYEAQ. The DNA for the CDR3 is TGTGCCAGCAGCTTAGGACAGGGGCTCCTATACGAGCAGTACTTC. Translating it yields CASSLGQGLLYEQYF.

This clone appeared a few times. This chain links TRBV3-1 (or the pseudogene TRBV3-2) with TRBJ1-3, with 7 bases that match TRBD1. Unmatched junction bases numbered 8, after V lost 5 bases and J lost 1 base. The CDR3 extends over 16 amino acids. CDR1 LGHDT and CDR2 YNNKEL come from the germline V gene (reference sequence). CDR3 region: CASSGQGVKSGNTIYF. The CDR3 DNA follows: TGTGCCAGCAGCGGGCAGGGGGTCAAGTCTGGAAACACCATATATTTT.